The text below deals with one T cell receptor beta chain. The target antigen is unknown. These data are taken from a study of shared clonotypes between healthy human individuals. Germline V CDR1 and CDR2: SNHLY, FYNNEI. Trimming pared 8 bases from V and 1 base from J, leaving 9 bases between. The CDR3 is made up of 13 amino acids. Here immunoSEQ multiplex PCR was the method, and the copy in TCRdb shows in-frame clones only, minus some. The sample holds around 1.1 million clones; approximately 80% are singletons and the top ten take under 0.8%. Donors included only healthy HIV-negative adults lacking recent acute infections or vaccinations. Notes on the study in general: The donor pool, a small one, limited the genetic and exposure-history diversity represented. Memory subsets had estimated richness that was generally smaller than that of naive subsets. Naive CD4 clonotype sharing across several donors was around 5%.

Sequences were obtained from memory CD4+ T cells from PBMCs. Subset meaning: CD45RA-negative fraction. The chain has TRBV2 and TRBJ2-1; D is possibly TRBD1 (5 bases). This receptor was identified in a man in his late teens or twenties in good health. Some clones in this sample may be carry-over from other donors' samples. For the CDR3, the DNA is TGTGCCAGCCCAGGGAAGTCCTACAATGAGCAGTTCTTC. Its translation is CASPGKSYNEQFF.